This passage covers 4 T cell receptor beta chains from one sample sequenced in a study of T cells in Graves' hyperthyroidism and ophthalmopathy. TCR beta CDR3 regions were amplified from RNA transcripts. HTBI primers were employed in a first-round RT-PCR of the TCR CDR3. TCRdb used MiXCR to reprocess the multiplex PCR reads, holding one entry per CDR3 protein. The table lists nearly 250,000 distinct CDR3 sequences, around 17% of them singletons. Material for sequencing was blood. The source of these receptors is a woman between 18 and 30 years old with Graves' ophthalmopathy.

J is TRBJ1-2 and V is TRBV5-1, with unresolved D. The germline V and J ends were trimmed by 4 bases and 8 bases, with 15 bases remaining between them. There are 13 residues in the CDR3. Looked up from germline, CDR1 is SGHRS and CDR2 is YFSETQ. The CDR3 DNA follows: TGCGCCAGCAGCCCCAGGCGGGTCGGGGGCTACACCTTC. The encoded protein is CASSPRRVGGYTF.

This clonotype was detected only a few times. The chain combines TRBV7-9 with TRBJ1-2, with D uncertain. The length of the CDR3 is 13 residues. V dropped 1 base and J dropped 5 bases, with 8 bases sitting between them. Germline lookup yields CDR1 SEHNR and CDR2 FQNEAQ (reference sequence). The CDR3 DNA reads as TGTGCCAGCAGCTTAGTTTCAGGATATGGCTACACCTTC. It translates to CASSLVSGYGYTF.

Only a few counts were recorded for this clonotype. V and J are TRBV19 and TRBJ1-1, with no clear D. V lost 5 bases and J 1 base, leaving 11 bases between the germline ends. The CDR3 consists of 14 residues. Germline V gene sequence: CDR1 LNHDA, CDR2 SQIVND (reference sequence). CDR3: CASSSVAANTEAFF. In nucleotides, the CDR3 is TGTGCCAGTAGTTCCGTTGCCGCGAACACTGAAGCTTTCTTT.

CDR3 DNA sequence: TGTGCCAGCAGTTGGACAGGGAGCGAAAAACTGTTTTTT. This codes for CASSWTGSEKLFF. The genes are TRBV6-2 or TRBV6-3 and TRBJ1-4, with 8 positions matching TRBD1. Germline V CDR1 and CDR2: MNHEY, SVGEGT. V was pared by 4 bases and J by 8 bases, with 3 bases of the junction left unmatched. The CDR3 runs 13 residues.